This T cell receptor beta chain was captured in a study of cytomegalovirus exposure and HLA in healthy donors. Study-level results: The classifier was said to identify cytomegalovirus status with high specificity and sensitivity.

The CDR3 runs to 18 residues. Per germline, CDR1 MGHRA and CDR2 YSYEKL. After removal of 0 bases from V and 4 bases from J, the junction contained 5 bases not matched to a gene. With regard to this clone: Its antigen remains unidentified.

Some clones are missing from TCRdb's copy, which holds only in-frame ones; the method was immunoSEQ multiplex PCR. The repertoire consists of 150,000 to 200,000 clones, with roughly 91% occurring once and the leading ten covering about 9.4%. This chain joins TRBV4-1 and TRBJ2-1; TRBD2 agrees at 14 bases. This sequence was found in a woman younger than 30 in good health and CMV-seropositive. Material for sequencing was PBMCs. The CDR3 nucleotides are TGCGCCAGCAGCCAAGATACGGGACTAGCGGGAGTATACAATGAGCAGTTCTTC. It specifies CASSQDTGLAGVYNEQFF.